This TCR beta chain was identified during a study of blood T cells in healthy people across ages. Study-wide findings and caveats: The CMV status of each donor remained undetermined, and this could have confounded shifts in expanded clonotypes. Older age went with lower TCR beta diversity per million T cells, in a roughly linear way. Percentage of naive T cells showed a strong correlation with TCR beta diversity.

It was with a sample-barcoded 5' primer and a J-beta primer mix that a second PCR of roughly 7 to 12 cycles was run. All cDNA molecules were each tagged by a template-switch adaptor with 12 random nucleotides. One entry per CDR3 protein, called by TCRdb with MiXCR from the 5' RACE reads. The data hold roughly 1,700,000 distinct CDR3 sequences, with about 30% observed a single time. Per the germline V gene, CDR1 is MDHEN and CDR2 is SYDVKM. V was shortened by 2 bases and J by 4 bases, with 20 bases between the two germline ends. The CDR3 covers 17 residues. In regard to this clonotype: Its target is not known.

Specimen: blood. This sequence joins TRBV28 and TRBJ1-2; D is unresolved. This TCR was sampled from a woman in her thirties in good health. CDR3: CASSLPLYKGMGYGYTF. The CDR3 DNA follows: TGTGCCAGCAGTTTACCCCTTTATAAAGGAATGGGCTATGGCTACACCTTC.